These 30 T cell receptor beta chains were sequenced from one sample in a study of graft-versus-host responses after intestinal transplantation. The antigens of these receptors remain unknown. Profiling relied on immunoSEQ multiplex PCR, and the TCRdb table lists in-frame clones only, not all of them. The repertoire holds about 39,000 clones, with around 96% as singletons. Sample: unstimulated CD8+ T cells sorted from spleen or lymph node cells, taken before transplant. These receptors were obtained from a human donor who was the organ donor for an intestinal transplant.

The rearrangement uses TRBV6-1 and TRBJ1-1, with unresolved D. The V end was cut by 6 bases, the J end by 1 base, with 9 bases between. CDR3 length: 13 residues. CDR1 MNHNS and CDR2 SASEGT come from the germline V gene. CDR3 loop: CASSEVGNTEAFF. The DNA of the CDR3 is TGTGCCAGCAGCGAGGTGGGGAACACTGAAGCTTTCTTT.

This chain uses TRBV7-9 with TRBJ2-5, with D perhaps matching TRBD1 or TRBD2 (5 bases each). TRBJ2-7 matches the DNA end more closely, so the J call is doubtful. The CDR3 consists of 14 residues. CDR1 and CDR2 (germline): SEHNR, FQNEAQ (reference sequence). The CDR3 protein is CASSYMAGDGEQYF. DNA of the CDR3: TGTGCCAGCAGCTACATGGCCGGGGACGGCGAGCAGTACTTC.

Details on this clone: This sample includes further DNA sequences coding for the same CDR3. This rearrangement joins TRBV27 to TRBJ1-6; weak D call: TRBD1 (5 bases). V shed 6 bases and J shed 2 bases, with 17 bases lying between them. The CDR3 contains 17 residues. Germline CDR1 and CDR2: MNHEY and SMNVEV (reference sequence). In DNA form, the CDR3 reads TGTGCCAGCAGCTCGACGTGGGGGAACCCCTATAATTCACCCCTCCACTTT. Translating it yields CASSSTWGNPYNSPLHF.

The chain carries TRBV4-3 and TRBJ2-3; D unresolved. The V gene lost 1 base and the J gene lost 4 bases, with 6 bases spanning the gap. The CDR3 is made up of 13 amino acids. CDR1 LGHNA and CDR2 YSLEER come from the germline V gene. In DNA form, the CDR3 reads TGCGCCAGCAGCCAAGCTGCGGCAGATACGCAGTATTTT. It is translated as CASSQAAADTQYF.

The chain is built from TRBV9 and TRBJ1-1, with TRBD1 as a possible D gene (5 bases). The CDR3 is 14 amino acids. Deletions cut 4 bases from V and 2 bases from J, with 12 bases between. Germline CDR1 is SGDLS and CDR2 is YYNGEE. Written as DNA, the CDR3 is TGTGCCAGCAGCTTGGGACCGATTAACACTGAAGCTTTCTTT. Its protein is CASSLGPINTEAFF.

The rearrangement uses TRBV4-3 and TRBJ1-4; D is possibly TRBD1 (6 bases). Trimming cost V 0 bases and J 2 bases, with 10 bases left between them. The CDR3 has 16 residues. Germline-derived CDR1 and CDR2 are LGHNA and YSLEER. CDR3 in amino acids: CASSQDLTGTNEKLFF. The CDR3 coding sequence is TGCGCCAGCAGCCAAGATCTCACAGGGACTAATGAAAAACTGTTTTTT.

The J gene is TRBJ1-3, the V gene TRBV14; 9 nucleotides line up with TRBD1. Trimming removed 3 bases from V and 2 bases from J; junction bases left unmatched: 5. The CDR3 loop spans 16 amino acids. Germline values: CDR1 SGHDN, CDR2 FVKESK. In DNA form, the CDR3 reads TGTGCCAGCAGCCACCCTTGGGACAGGGCTGGAAACACCATATATTTT. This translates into CASSHPWDRAGNTIYF.

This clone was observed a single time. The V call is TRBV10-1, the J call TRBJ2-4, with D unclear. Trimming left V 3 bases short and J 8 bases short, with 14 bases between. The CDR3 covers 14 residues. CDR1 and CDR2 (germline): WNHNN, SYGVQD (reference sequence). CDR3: CASSERNPADIQYF. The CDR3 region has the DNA TGCGCCAGCAGTGAAAGGAATCCGGCGGACATTCAGTACTTC.

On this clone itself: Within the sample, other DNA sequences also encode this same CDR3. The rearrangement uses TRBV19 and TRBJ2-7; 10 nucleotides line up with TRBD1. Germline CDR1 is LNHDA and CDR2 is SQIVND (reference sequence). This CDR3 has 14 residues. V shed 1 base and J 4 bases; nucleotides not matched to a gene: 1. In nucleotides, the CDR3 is TGTGCCAGTAGTATAGGACAGGGGGCGTACGAGCAGTACTTC. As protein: CASSIGQGAYEQYF.

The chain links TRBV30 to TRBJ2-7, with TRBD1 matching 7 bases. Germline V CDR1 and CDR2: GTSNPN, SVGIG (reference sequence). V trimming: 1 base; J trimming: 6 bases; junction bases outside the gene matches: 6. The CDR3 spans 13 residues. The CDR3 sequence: CAWSATGTAEQYF. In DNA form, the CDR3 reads TGTGCCTGGAGTGCTACCGGGACAGCCGAGCAGTACTTC.

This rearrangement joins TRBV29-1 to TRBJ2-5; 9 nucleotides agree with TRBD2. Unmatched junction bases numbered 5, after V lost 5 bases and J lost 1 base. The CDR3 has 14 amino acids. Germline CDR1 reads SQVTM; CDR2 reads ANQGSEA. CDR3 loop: CSVSGGTIQETQYF. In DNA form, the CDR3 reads TGCAGCGTTAGCGGGGGGACCATCCAAGAGACCCAGTACTTC.

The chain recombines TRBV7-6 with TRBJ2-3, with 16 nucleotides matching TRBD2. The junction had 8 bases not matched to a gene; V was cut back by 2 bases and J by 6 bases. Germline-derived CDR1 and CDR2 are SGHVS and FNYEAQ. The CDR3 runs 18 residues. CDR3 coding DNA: TGTGCCAGCAGCTTACGCGGGACTAGCGGGGGGGCCCTCGATACGCAGTATTTT. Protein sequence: CASSLRGTSGGALDTQYF.

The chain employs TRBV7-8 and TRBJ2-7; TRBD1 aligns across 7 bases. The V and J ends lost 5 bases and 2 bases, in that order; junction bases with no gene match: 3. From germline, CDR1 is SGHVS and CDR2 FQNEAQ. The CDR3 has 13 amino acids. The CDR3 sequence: CASSQGTAYEQYF. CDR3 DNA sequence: TGTGCCAGCAGCCAAGGGACAGCCTACGAGCAGTACTTC. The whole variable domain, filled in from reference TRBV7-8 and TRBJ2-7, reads GAGVSQSPRYKVAKRGQDVALRCDPISGHVSLFWYQQALGQGPEFLTYFQNEAQLDKSGLPSDRFFAERPEGSVSTLKIQRTQQEDSAVYLCASSQGTAYEQYFGPGTRLTVT.

The CDR3 sequence: CASSLFRQGDTEAFF. The DNA of the CDR3 is TGTGCCAGCAGCTTATTCCGACAGGGGGACACTGAAGCTTTCTTT. This chain connects TRBV6-5 to TRBJ1-1, with 9 bases matching TRBD1. V was clipped by 6 bases and J by 3 bases; unmatched bases: 8. The germline CDR1 and CDR2 sequences are MNHEY and SVGAGI. The CDR3 sequence is 15 residues long.

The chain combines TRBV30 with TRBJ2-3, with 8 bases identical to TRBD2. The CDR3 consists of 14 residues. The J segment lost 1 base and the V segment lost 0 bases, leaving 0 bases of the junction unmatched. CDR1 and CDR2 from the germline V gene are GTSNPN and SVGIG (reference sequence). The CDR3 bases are TGTGCCTGGAGTGTGACTAGCGGCACAGATACGCAGTATTTT. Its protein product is CAWSVTSGTDTQYF.

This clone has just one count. CDR3 amino acids: CASSIQGTGELFF. The CDR3 DNA reads as TGTGCCAGCAGTATACAGGGCACCGGGGAGCTGTTTTTT. The V and J genes are TRBV27 and TRBJ2-2, with D perhaps matching TRBD1 (6 bases). CDR3 length: 13 residues. Trimming removed 5 bases at V and 4 bases at J, with 8 bases between. Germline CDR1 reads MNHEY; CDR2 reads SMNVEV (reference sequence).

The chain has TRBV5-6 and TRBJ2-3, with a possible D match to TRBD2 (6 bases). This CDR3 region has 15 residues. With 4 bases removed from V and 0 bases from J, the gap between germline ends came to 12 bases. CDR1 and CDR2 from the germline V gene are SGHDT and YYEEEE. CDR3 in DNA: TGTGCCAGCAGCGGTATAGCGGTTAGCACAGATACGCAGTATTTT. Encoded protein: CASSGIAVSTDTQYF. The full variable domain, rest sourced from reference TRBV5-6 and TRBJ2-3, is DAGVTQSPTHLIKTRGQQVTLRCSPKSGHDTVSWYQQALGQGPQFIFQYYEEEERQRGNFPDRFSGHQFPNYSSELNVNALLLGDSALYLCASSGIAVSTDTQYFGPGTRLTVL.

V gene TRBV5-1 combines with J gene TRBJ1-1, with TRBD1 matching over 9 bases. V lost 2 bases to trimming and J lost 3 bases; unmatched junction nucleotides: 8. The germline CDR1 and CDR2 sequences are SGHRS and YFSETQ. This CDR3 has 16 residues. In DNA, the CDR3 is TGCGCCAGCAGCTTAGTTTACCGGGACAGGGACACTGAAGCTTTCTTT. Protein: CASSLVYRDRDTEAFF. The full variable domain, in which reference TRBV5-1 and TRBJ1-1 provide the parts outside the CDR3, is KAGVTQTPRYLIKTRGQQVTLSCSPISGHRSVSWYQQTPGQGLQFLFEYFSETQRNKGNFPGRFSGRQFSNSRSEMNVSTLELGDSALYLCASSLVYRDRDTEAFFGQGTRLTVV.

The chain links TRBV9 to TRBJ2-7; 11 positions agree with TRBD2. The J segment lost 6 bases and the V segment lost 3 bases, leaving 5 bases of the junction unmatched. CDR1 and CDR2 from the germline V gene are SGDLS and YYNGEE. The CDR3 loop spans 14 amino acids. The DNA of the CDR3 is TGTGCCAGCAGCGCCGGGACTAGCGGAGGCGAGCAGTACTTC. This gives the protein CASSAGTSGGEQYF. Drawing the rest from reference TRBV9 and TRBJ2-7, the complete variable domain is DSGVTQTPKHLITATGQRVTLRCSPRSGDLSVYWYQQSLDQGLQFLIQYYNGEERAKGNILERFSAQQFPDLHSELNLSSLELGDSALYFCASSAGTSGGEQYFGPGTRLTVT.

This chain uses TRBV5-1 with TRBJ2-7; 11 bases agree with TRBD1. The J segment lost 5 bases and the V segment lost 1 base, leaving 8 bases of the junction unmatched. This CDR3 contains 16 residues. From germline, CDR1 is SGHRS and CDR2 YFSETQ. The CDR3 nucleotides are TGCGCCAGCAGCTTGATTCCCGGGACAGGGGGTAACGAGCAGTACTTC. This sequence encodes CASSLIPGTGGNEQYF. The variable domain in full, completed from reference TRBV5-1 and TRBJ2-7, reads KAGVTQTPRYLIKTRGQQVTLSCSPISGHRSVSWYQQTPGQGLQFLFEYFSETQRNKGNFPGRFSGRQFSNSRSEMNVSTLELGDSALYLCASSLIPGTGGNEQYFGPGTRLTVT.

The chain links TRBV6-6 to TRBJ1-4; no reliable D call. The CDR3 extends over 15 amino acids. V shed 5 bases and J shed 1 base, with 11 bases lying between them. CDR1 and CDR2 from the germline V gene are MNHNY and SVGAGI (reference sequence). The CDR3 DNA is TGTGCCAGCAGTCCCAGACTTGTAACTAATGAAAAACTGTTTTTT. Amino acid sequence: CASSPRLVTNEKLFF.

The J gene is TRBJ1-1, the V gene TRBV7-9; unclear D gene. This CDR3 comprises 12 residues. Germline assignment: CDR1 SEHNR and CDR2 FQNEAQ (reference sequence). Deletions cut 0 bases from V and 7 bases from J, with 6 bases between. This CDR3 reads CASSLALNEAFF. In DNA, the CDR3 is TGTGCCAGCAGCTTAGCTTTAAATGAAGCTTTCTTT.

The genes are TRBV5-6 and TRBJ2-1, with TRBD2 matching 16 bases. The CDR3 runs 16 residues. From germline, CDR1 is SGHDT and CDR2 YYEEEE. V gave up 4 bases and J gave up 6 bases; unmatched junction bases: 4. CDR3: CASSPGLAGGPNEQFF. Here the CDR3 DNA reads TGTGCCAGCAGCCCGGGACTAGCGGGGGGGCCCAATGAGCAGTTCTTC.

CDR3 sequence: CASSLTGQGPPAYEKLFF. CDR3 DNA sequence: TGTGCCAGCAGTTTAACTGGACAGGGGCCCCCGGCCTATGAAAAACTGTTTTTT. The V call is TRBV27, the J call TRBJ1-4, with TRBD1 matching 9 bases. From germline, CDR1 is MNHEY and CDR2 SMNVEV (reference sequence). The CDR3 sequence is 18 residues long. The junction had 13 bases not matched to a gene; V was cut back by 2 bases and J by 6 bases.

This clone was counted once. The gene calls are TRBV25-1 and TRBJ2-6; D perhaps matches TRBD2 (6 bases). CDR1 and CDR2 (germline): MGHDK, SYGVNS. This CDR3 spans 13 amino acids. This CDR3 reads CATWGDGANVLTF. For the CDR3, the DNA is TGTGCAACCTGGGGGGATGGGGCCAACGTCCTGACTTTC.

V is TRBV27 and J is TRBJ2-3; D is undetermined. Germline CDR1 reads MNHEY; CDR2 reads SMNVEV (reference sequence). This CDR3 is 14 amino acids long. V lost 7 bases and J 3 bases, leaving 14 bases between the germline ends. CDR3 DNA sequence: TGTGCCAGCAAAGTTATTAGGGAAACAGATACGCAGTATTTT. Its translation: CASKVIRETDTQYF.

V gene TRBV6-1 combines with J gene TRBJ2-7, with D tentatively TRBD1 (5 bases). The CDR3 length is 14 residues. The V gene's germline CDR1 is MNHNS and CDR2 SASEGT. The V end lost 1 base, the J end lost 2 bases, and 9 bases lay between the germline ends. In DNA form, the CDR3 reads TGTGCCAGCAGTGAAGGACAGCATCCCTACGAGCAGTACTTC. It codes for CASSEGQHPYEQYF.

The CDR3 DNA sequence: TGCGCCAGCAGCCTTAGAGTACCCCGGGACAGGCTTCCCTACGAGCAGTACTTC. Translating gives CASSLRVPRDRLPYEQYF. This chain uses TRBV4-3 with TRBJ2-7, with 8 bases lining up with TRBD1. The ends lost 4 bases at V and 2 bases at J; junction bases unmatched: 16. Germline V lookup: CDR1 LGHNA, CDR2 YSLEER. The CDR3 sequence is 18 residues long.

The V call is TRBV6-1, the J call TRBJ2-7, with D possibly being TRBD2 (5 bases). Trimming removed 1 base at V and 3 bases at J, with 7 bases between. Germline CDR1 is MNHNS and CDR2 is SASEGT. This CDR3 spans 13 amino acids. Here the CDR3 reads CASSEVGSYEQYF. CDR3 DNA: TGTGCCAGCAGTGAAGTGGGGAGCTACGAGCAGTACTTC.

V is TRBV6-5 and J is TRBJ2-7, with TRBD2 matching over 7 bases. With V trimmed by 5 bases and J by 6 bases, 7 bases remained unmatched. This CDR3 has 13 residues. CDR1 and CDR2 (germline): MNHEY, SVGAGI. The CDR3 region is CASSALAAGEQYF. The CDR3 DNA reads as TGTGCCAGCAGTGCTCTAGCGGCGGGCGAGCAGTACTTC.